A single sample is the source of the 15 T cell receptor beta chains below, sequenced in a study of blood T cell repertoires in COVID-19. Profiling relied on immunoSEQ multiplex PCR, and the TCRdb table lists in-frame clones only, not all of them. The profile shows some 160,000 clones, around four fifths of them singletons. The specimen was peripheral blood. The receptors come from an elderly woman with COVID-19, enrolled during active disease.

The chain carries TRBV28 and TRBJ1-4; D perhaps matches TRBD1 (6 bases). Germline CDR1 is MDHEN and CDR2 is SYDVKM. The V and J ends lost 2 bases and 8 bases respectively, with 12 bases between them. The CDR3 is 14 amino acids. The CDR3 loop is CASSLPQRGEKLFF. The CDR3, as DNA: TGTGCCAGCAGTTTACCGCAGAGGGGGGAAAAACTGTTTTTT.

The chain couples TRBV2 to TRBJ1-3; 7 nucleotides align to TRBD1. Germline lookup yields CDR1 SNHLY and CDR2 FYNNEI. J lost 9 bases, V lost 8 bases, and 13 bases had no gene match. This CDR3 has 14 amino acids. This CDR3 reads CASSDRTSIGTIYF. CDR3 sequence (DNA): TGTGCCAGCTCGGACAGGACGTCAATTGGCACCATATATTTT.

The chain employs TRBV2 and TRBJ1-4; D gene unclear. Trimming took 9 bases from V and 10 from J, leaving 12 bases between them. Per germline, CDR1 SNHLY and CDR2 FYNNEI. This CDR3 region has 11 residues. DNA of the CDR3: TGTGCCAGTAGGCTAGAGGGAAAACTGTTTTTT. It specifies CASRLEGKLFF.

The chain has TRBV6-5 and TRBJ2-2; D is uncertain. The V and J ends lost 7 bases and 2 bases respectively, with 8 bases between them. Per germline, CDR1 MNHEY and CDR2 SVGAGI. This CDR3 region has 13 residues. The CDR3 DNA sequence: TGTGCCAGCAAGCACCGTAACACCGGGGAGCTGTTTTTT. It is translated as CASKHRNTGELFF.

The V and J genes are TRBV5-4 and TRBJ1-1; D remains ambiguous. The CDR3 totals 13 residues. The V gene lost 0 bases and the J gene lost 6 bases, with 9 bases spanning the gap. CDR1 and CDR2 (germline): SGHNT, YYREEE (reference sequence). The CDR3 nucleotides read TGTGCCAGCAGCTTGGCCGGGTCTGCTGAAGCTTTCTTT. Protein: CASSLAGSAEAFF.

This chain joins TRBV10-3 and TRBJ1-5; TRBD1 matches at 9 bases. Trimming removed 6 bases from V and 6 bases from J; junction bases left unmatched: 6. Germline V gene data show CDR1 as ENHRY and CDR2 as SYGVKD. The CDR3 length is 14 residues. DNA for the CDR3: TGTGCCATCAGCACCGGGACAGGGAGTCAGCCCCAGCATTTT. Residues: CAISTGTGSQPQHF.

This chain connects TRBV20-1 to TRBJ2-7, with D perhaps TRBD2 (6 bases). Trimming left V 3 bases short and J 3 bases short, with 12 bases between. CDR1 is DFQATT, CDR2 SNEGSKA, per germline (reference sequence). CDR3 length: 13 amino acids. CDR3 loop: CSASLGLNYEQYF. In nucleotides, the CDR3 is TGCAGTGCTAGTCTGGGACTTAACTACGAGCAGTACTTC.

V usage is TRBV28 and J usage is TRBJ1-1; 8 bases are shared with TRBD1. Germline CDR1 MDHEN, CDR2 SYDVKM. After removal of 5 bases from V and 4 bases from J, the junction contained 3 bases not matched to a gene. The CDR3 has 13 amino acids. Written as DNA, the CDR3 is TGTGCCAGCAGTAGGACAGGGACCACTGAAGCTTTCTTT. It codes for CASSRTGTTEAFF.

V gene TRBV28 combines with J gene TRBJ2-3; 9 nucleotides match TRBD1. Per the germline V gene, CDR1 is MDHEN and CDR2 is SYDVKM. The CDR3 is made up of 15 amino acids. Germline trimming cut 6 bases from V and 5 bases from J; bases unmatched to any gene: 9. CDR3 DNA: TGTGCCAGCAGACTACAGGGGGCGAGGGTAGATACGCAGTATTTT. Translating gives CASRLQGARVDTQYF.

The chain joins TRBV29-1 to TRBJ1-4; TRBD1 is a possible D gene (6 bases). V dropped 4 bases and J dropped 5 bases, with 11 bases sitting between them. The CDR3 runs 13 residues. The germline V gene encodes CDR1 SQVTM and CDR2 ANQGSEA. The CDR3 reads CSVATGRNEKLFF. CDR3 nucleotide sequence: TGCAGCGTTGCTACAGGGCGAAATGAAAAACTGTTTTTT. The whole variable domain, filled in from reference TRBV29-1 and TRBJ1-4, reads SAVISQKPSRDICQRGTSLTIQCQVDSQVTMMFWYRQQPGQSLTLIATANQGSEATYESGFVIDKFPISRPNLTFSTLTVSNMSPEDSSIYLCSVATGRNEKLFFGSGTQLSVL.

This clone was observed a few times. The CDR3 protein is CASSYSRLAGTETQYF. CDR3 bases: TGTGCCAGCAGTTACTCGCGTCTAGCGGGGACCGAGACCCAGTACTTC. V is TRBV6-6 and J is TRBJ2-5; 9 bases are a match to TRBD2. Germline CDR1 and CDR2: MNHNY and SVGAGI (reference sequence). The CDR3 is 16 amino acids. With V trimmed by 0 bases and J by 5 bases, 7 bases remained unmatched.

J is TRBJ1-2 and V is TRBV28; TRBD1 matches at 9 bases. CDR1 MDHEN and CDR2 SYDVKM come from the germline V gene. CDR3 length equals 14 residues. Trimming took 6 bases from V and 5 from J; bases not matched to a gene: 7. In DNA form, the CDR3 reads TGTGCCAGCAGCGTCGGGACAGGGTCATATGGCTACACCTTC. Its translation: CASSVGTGSYGYTF.

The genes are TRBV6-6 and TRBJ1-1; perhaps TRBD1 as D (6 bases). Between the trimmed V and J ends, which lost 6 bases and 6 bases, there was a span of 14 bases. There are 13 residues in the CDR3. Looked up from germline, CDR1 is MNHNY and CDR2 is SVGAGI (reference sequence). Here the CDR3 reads CASRVQGESEAFF. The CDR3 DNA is TGTGCCAGCAGAGTACAGGGCGAGTCTGAAGCTTTCTTT.

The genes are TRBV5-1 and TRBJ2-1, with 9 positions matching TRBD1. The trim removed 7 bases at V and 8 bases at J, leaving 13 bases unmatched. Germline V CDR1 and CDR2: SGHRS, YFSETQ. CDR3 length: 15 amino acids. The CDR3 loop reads CASGPGQGMADEQFF. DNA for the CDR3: TGCGCCAGCGGGCCAGGACAGGGGATGGCCGATGAGCAGTTCTTC.

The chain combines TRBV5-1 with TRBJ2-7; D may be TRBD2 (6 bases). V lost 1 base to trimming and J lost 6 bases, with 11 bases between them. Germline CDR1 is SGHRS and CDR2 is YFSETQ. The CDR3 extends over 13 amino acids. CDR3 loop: CASSLNMEGEQYF. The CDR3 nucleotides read TGCGCCAGCAGCTTGAACATGGAGGGCGAGCAGTACTTC.